The 5 T cell receptor beta chains below were found in one sample sequenced in a study of response to subunit inactivated influenza vaccine. TCRdb fed the RT-PCR reads into MiXCR, producing one record per CDR3 protein. The sample holds about 520,000 distinct CDR3 sequences, about 7.2% seen once. The sequencing used PBMCs from blood, collected 23 to 25 months after vaccination. The origin of the receptors is a man aged 50 to 69 who received an inactivated influenza vaccine.

The J gene is TRBJ2-3, the V gene TRBV7-2, with TRBD2 matching over 7 bases. The CDR3 is made up of 15 amino acids. The V gene's germline CDR1 is SGHTA and CDR2 FQGNSA. Unmatched junction bases numbered 4, after V lost 0 bases and J lost 4 bases. The CDR3 is CASSLAGGKSDTQYF. Written as DNA, the CDR3 is TGTGCCAGCAGCTTAGCGGGGGGGAAGTCAGATACGCAGTATTTT.

This clonotype was seen once. V gene TRBV19 combines with J gene TRBJ1-6; D is undetermined. Trimming cost V 4 bases and J 7 bases, with 8 bases left between them. Germline CDR1 reads LNHDA; CDR2 reads SQIVND (reference sequence). This CDR3 has 13 amino acids. The CDR3 here is CASSTPTNSPLHF. The CDR3, as DNA: TGTGCCAGTAGTACGCCGACCAATTCACCCCTCCACTTT. The complete variable domain, with remaining parts taken from reference TRBV19 and TRBJ1-6, reads DGGITQSPKYLFRKEGQNVTLSCEQNLNHDAMYWYRQDPGQGLRLIYYSQIVNDFQKGDIAEGYSVSREKKESFPLTVTSAQKNPTAFYLCASSTPTNSPLHFGNGTRLTVT.

This clonotype was found many times. CDR3: CASSRRANTEAFF. DNA of the CDR3: TGTGCCAGCAGCCGACGGGCGAACACTGAAGCTTTCTTT. The gene calls are TRBV14 and TRBJ1-1; D is unresolved. Per the germline V gene, CDR1 is SGHDN and CDR2 is FVKESK. CDR3 length: 13 amino acids. Trimming stripped 4 bases from V and 1 base from J, with 7 bases between.

This clonotype was observed a handful of times. The rearrangement uses TRBV10-3 and TRBJ1-5; D gene ambiguous. The CDR3 runs to 14 residues. The germline V and J ends were trimmed by 4 bases and 0 bases, with 7 bases remaining between them. Per the germline V gene, CDR1 is ENHRY and CDR2 is SYGVKD. Here the CDR3 DNA reads TGTGCCATCAGTGCTGCCTATAGCAATCAGCCCCAGCATTTT. Its translation: CAISAAYSNQPQHF.

In this sample, this clonotype turned up a few times. This chain joins TRBV7-2 and TRBJ2-7, with 7 bases lining up with TRBD2. The CDR3 length is 15 residues. V lost 6 bases to trimming and J lost 3 bases; unmatched junction nucleotides: 11. Germline V CDR1 and CDR2: SGHTA, FQGNSA. CDR3 protein: CASRSRGVGGYEQYF. CDR3 coding DNA: TGTGCCAGCAGATCACGGGGGGTTGGTGGCTACGAGCAGTACTTC.